Sequencing of this T cell receptor (beta chain) was carried out in a study of blood T cell repertoires in COVID-19. The CDR3 consists of 15 residues. V was pared by 1 base and J by 1 base, with 4 bases of the junction left unmatched. CDR1 SGHNT and CDR2 YENEEA come from the germline V gene. TCRdb keeps only in-frame clones here, not all; method: immunoSEQ multiplex PCR. Of some 490,000 clones in the sample, 80% to 90% were seen once. The source of this sequence is a woman between 55 and 75 years old who had recovered from COVID-19. Source material: PBMCs or T cells enriched from blood (not recorded which). The chain is built from TRBV11-3 and TRBJ2-7; 7 bases map to TRBD1. Written as DNA, the CDR3 is TGTGCCAGCAGCTTAGTCGTGGGACAGTCCTACGAGCAGTACTTC. Protein: CASSLVVGQSYEQYF.